Below, 27 T cell receptor beta chains from the same sample are listed, as sequenced in a study of blood T cell repertoires in COVID-19 (TCRdb year 2020). Libraries came from the immunoSEQ multiplex PCR assay. TCRdb stores this immuneACCESS table with in-frame sequences only. Part of the clones is absent; in the studies checked, under half of the shortfall reflects unresolved V genes, and no reason is known for the rest. The sample has some 200,000 clones on record, roughly 84% of them singletons. The ten top clones hold less than 8% of the sample. What was sequenced was PBMCs or T cells enriched from blood (not recorded which). The receptors derive from a man younger than 40 in a cohort exposed to, infected with or recovered from COVID-19 (not recorded which).

V and J are TRBV7-8 and TRBJ1-2; D may be TRBD1 (6 bases). Trimming cost V 4 bases and J 3 bases, with 18 bases left between them. The CDR3 has 16 amino acids. CDR1 SGHVS and CDR2 FQNEAQ come from the germline V gene. This chain's CDR3 is CASSWRQAKGDYGYTF. CDR3 nucleotide sequence: TGTGCCAGCAGCTGGAGACAGGCCAAGGGAGACTATGGCTACACCTTC.

This sequence joins TRBV6-5 and TRBJ1-5, with TRBD1 matching over 7 bases. CDR3 size: 15 residues. The V and J ends lost 6 bases and 3 bases, in that order; junction bases with no gene match: 8. The germline V gene encodes CDR1 MNHEY and CDR2 SVGAGI. Here the CDR3 DNA reads TGTGCCAGCAGACCTACAGGGGTGTTCAATCAGCCCCAGCATTTT. It codes for CASRPTGVFNQPQHF.

V usage is TRBV28 and J usage is TRBJ1-3; TRBD1 aligns across 8 bases. The germline CDR1 and CDR2 sequences are MDHEN and SYDVKM. V lost 1 base to trimming and J lost 11 bases; unmatched junction nucleotides: 4. This CDR3 is built from 13 residues. In DNA, the CDR3 is TGTGCCAGCAGTTTATATCAGGGGGCGGCCATATATTTT. This encodes CASSLYQGAAIYF. The whole variable domain, filled in from reference TRBV28 and TRBJ1-3, reads DVKVTQSSRYLVKRTGEKVFLECVQDMDHENMFWYRQDPGLGLRLIYFSYDVKMKEKGDIPEGYSVSREKKERFSLILESASTNQTSMYLCASSLYQGAAIYFGEGSWLTVV.

This clone has just one count. This rearrangement joins TRBV7-2 to TRBJ1-1; TRBD1 might be the D (5 bases). The germline CDR1 and CDR2 sequences are SGHTA and FQGNSA. Trimming took 1 base from V and 1 from J, leaving 10 bases between them. This CDR3 is 15 amino acids long. The CDR3 DNA is TGTGCCAGCAGCTTAGGGTACAGGTCGAACACTGAAGCTTTCTTT. Residues: CASSLGYRSNTEAFF.

This clone was observed once. The V call is TRBV6-5, the J call TRBJ1-5; no clear D. Between the trimmed V and J ends, which lost 8 bases and 4 bases, there was a span of 15 bases. Germline CDR1 reads MNHEY; CDR2 reads SVGAGI. The CDR3 length is 14 residues. The CDR3 reads CASHGSGGNQPQHF. CDR3 sequence (DNA): TGTGCCAGCCACGGGTCCGGAGGTAATCAGCCCCAGCATTTT.

The chain employs TRBV29-1 and TRBJ1-2; 10 bases are a match to TRBD1. Per germline, CDR1 SQVTM and CDR2 ANQGSEA. The CDR3 extends over 14 amino acids. This CDR3 reads CGGKGTGENYGYTF. The CDR3 nucleotides read TGCGGGGGTAAAGGGACAGGGGAAAACTATGGCTACACCTTC.

The chain has TRBV7-6 and TRBJ2-7; TRBD2 aligns across 11 bases. Per the germline V gene, CDR1 is SGHVS and CDR2 is FNYEAQ. The ends lost 4 bases at V and 4 bases at J; junction bases unmatched: 6. The CDR3 has 15 amino acids. CDR3 sequence (DNA): TGTGCCAGCAGCTCACTAGCGGGAGATGGGTACGAGCAGTACTTC. It translates to CASSSLAGDGYEQYF.

V is TRBV7-2 and J is TRBJ1-3, with D possibly matching TRBD1 (5 bases). The length of the CDR3 is 14 residues. The ends were cut back, 3 bases at V and 2 bases at J, with 8 bases in the middle. Per the germline V gene, CDR1 is SGHTA and CDR2 is FQGNSA. The CDR3 region has the DNA TGTGCCAGCAGCTTCAAAGGGGCTGGAAACACCATATATTTT. Protein sequence: CASSFKGAGNTIYF. Combining the CDR3 with reference TRBV7-2 and TRBJ1-3 gives the whole variable domain GAGVSQSPSNKVTEKGKDVELRCDPISGHTALYWYRQSLGQGLEFLIYFQGNSAPDKSGLPSDRFSAERTGGSVSTLTIQRTQQEDSAVYLCASSFKGAGNTIYFGEGSWLTVV.

The chain combines TRBV28 with TRBJ2-1, with D perhaps TRBD2 (6 bases). Trimming removed 11 bases from V and 5 bases from J, with 16 bases in between. CDR1 MDHEN and CDR2 SYDVKM come from the germline V gene. The CDR3 sequence is 13 residues long. CDR3 sequence (DNA): TGTGCCGGGGCCCCGACTAGACACAATGAGCAGTTCTTC. This gives the protein CAGAPTRHNEQFF.

CDR3 loop: CASSPTGLTYGYTF. Written as DNA, the CDR3 is TGTGCCAGCAGTCCCACAGGGCTGACCTATGGCTACACCTTC. J is TRBJ1-2 and V is TRBV28; maybe TRBD1 (6 bases). From germline, CDR1 is MDHEN and CDR2 SYDVKM. This CDR3 contains 14 residues. V was shortened by 5 bases and J by 4 bases, with 14 bases between the two germline ends.

The V and J genes are TRBV19 and TRBJ1-3; unclear D gene. Germline V gene lookup returns CDR1 LNHDA and CDR2 SQIVND (reference sequence). With 6 bases removed from V and 0 bases from J, the gap between germline ends came to 15 bases. The CDR3 sequence is 16 residues long. The CDR3 region is CASRPTSTDSGNTIYF. CDR3 DNA sequence: TGTGCCAGTAGACCCACCTCCACTGACTCTGGAAACACCATATATTTT.

The J gene is TRBJ1-5, the V gene TRBV5-6; D unresolved. The CDR3 consists of 16 residues. Germline lookup yields CDR1 SGHDT and CDR2 YYEEEE. V lost 1 base to trimming and J lost 2 bases, with 13 bases between them. The CDR3 is CASSLLTGGGNQPQHF. CDR3 in DNA: TGTGCCAGCAGCTTGTTGACCGGCGGGGGCAATCAGCCCCAGCATTTT.

The CDR3 DNA reads as TGTGCCAGCAGTTACTCGGAGCTTTCAACCTACGAGCAGTACTTC. It translates to CASSYSELSTYEQYF. The chain is built from TRBV6-5 and TRBJ2-7; D gene uncertain. V was clipped by 0 bases and J by 2 bases, with 11 bases between them. The germline V gene has CDR1 MNHEY and CDR2 SVGAGI. The CDR3 is made up of 15 amino acids.

In its sample, this clone was seen a few times. V gene TRBV10-1 combines with J gene TRBJ2-1, with 7 bases aligning to TRBD1. The germline V gene has CDR1 WNHNN and CDR2 SYGVQD (reference sequence). V gave up 5 bases and J gave up 12 bases; unmatched junction bases: 10. The CDR3 totals 13 residues. CDR3 coding DNA: TGCGCCAGCAGTCCCGGACAGGTTGTCGGGCAGTTCTTC. It yields the protein CASSPGQVVGQFF.

The V call is TRBV7-3, the J call TRBJ2-1; 7 nucleotides agree with TRBD2. Germline CDR1 is SGHTA and CDR2 is FQGTGA. The trim removed 2 bases at V and 4 bases at J, leaving 5 bases unmatched. The CDR3 consists of 15 residues. The CDR3 protein is CASSLWEGSYNEQFF. The CDR3, as DNA: TGTGCCAGCAGCTTATGGGAGGGATCGTACAATGAGCAGTTCTTC.

V usage is TRBV28 and J usage is TRBJ2-1; 14 nucleotides line up with TRBD2. CDR3 length: 15 amino acids. The J segment lost 6 bases and the V segment lost 7 bases, leaving 5 bases of the junction unmatched. Germline CDR1 is MDHEN and CDR2 is SYDVKM. The CDR3 is CASTGTSGRVNEQFF. CDR3 DNA: TGTGCCAGCACCGGGACTAGCGGGAGAGTCAATGAGCAGTTCTTC.

The chain uses TRBV12-3 or TRBV12-4 and TRBJ2-7, with D possibly matching TRBD1 (6 bases). Trimming shortened V by 6 bases and J by 2 bases, and 8 bases separated the two germline ends. This CDR3 has 12 amino acids. CDR3 DNA: TGTGCCAGCAGAGGGGGAACCTACGAGCAGTACTTC. This encodes CASRGGTYEQYF.

This clone was seen a single time. The chain links TRBV9 to TRBJ2-1; 15 nucleotides match TRBD2. CDR3 length: 19 amino acids. Trimming took 0 bases from V and 4 from J; bases not matched to a gene: 8. Germline CDR1 reads SGDLS; CDR2 reads YYNGEE. This CDR3 reads CASSVGGLAGGPVYNEQFF. DNA for the CDR3: TGTGCCAGCAGCGTAGGTGGACTAGCGGGAGGGCCAGTGTACAATGAGCAGTTCTTC.

The V call is TRBV28, the J call TRBJ1-2, with 11 nucleotides matching TRBD1. Germline CDR1 is MDHEN and CDR2 is SYDVKM. The J segment lost 4 bases and the V segment lost 4 bases, leaving 11 bases of the junction unmatched. CDR3 length: 17 amino acids. Written as DNA, the CDR3 is TGTGCCAGCAGTTCGTCGTCGGACAGGGGGCTGGGCTATGGCTACACCTTC. This sequence encodes CASSSSSDRGLGYGYTF.

This rearrangement joins TRBV6-8 to TRBJ1-5; D might be TRBD1 (5 bases). Germline values: CDR1 MNHGY, CDR2 SAAAGT. The CDR3 totals 15 residues. V lost 3 bases to trimming and J lost 1 base, with 10 bases between them. The CDR3 here is CASSYRGISNQPQHF. In nucleotides, the CDR3 is TGTGCCAGCAGTTATCGGGGGATCAGCAATCAGCCCCAGCATTTT.

The genes are TRBV7-9 and TRBJ1-1; D is uncertain. Trimming took off 6 bases at V and 2 bases at J, with 10 bases between the two ends. Germline loops: CDR1 SEHNR, CDR2 FQNEAQ (reference sequence). The CDR3 sequence is 13 residues long. CDR3 in amino acids: CASRSGVNTEAFF. The DNA for the CDR3 is TGTGCCAGCAGGTCCGGGGTTAACACTGAAGCTTTCTTT.

The CDR3 sequence is CAISDSGTAKNIQYF. The CDR3 bases are TGTGCCATCAGTGACTCCGGGACAGCGAAAAACATTCAGTACTTC. The rearrangement uses TRBV10-3 and TRBJ2-4, with 7 bases aligning to TRBD1. This CDR3 is 15 amino acids long. V lost 3 bases, J lost 4 bases, and 6 bases stayed unmatched. Per the germline V gene, CDR1 is ENHRY and CDR2 is SYGVKD.

The rearrangement joins TRBV28 to TRBJ1-1; weak D call: TRBD1 (6 bases). The CDR3 runs 12 residues. Germline V gene sequence: CDR1 MDHEN, CDR2 SYDVKM. The V end was cut by 7 bases, the J end by 4 bases, with 10 bases between. In DNA, the CDR3 is TGTGCCAGCACCGAAGGGGGCACTGAAGCTTTCTTT. This gives the protein CASTEGGTEAFF.

The V call is TRBV6-2 or TRBV6-3, the J call TRBJ2-3; D possibly corresponds to TRBD2 (6 bases). The germline V and J ends were trimmed by 0 bases and 3 bases, with 16 bases remaining between them. CDR1 and CDR2 from the germline V gene are MNHEY and SVGEGT. The CDR3 covers 17 residues. Here the CDR3 reads CASSYSGRGVSTDTQYF. The CDR3 nucleotides are TGTGCCAGCAGTTACTCCGGGAGAGGAGTGTCTACAGATACGCAGTATTTT.

The chain is built from TRBV19 and TRBJ2-2, with D unclear. The CDR3 length is 15 residues. Trimming left V 5 bases short and J 1 base short, with 11 bases between. The germline V gene has CDR1 LNHDA and CDR2 SQIVND (reference sequence). The CDR3 loop reads CASSRALRNTGELFF. The CDR3 DNA is TGTGCCAGTAGTCGTGCGTTACGGAACACCGGGGAGCTGTTTTTT.

The genes are TRBV7-2 and TRBJ2-4; D gene ambiguous. V was trimmed by 1 base and J by 3 bases, leaving 10 bases between them. The germline CDR1 and CDR2 sequences are SGHTA and FQGNSA. The CDR3 is made up of 15 amino acids. CDR3: CASSLVPLVKNIQYF. DNA of the CDR3: TGTGCCAGCAGCTTAGTCCCACTGGTCAAAAACATTCAGTACTTC. Drawing the rest from reference TRBV7-2 and TRBJ2-4, the complete variable domain is GAGVSQSPSNKVTEKGKDVELRCDPISGHTALYWYRQSLGQGLEFLIYFQGNSAPDKSGLPSDRFSAERTGGSVSTLTIQRTQQEDSAVYLCASSLVPLVKNIQYFGAGTRLSVL.

A single count supports this clone. The rearrangement links TRBV19 to TRBJ1-5; TRBD1 is a possible D gene (5 bases). V dropped 3 bases and J dropped 3 bases, with 12 bases sitting between them. This CDR3 spans 15 amino acids. The germline CDR1 and CDR2 sequences are LNHDA and SQIVND (reference sequence). CDR3 sequence: CASSIVGQNNQPQHF. CDR3 sequence (DNA): TGTGCCAGTAGTATCGTGGGGCAAAACAATCAGCCCCAGCATTTT.